This entry is about one TCR beta chain. Its antigen remains unidentified. The entry originates in a study of post-analysis software for immune sequencing data. Prepared TCR beta cDNA libraries contained unique molecular identifiers. TCRdb reanalysed the PCR reads using MiXCR and keeps one entry per CDR3 protein. The sample includes fewer than 900,000 distinct CDR3 sequences, about 43% of them seen just once. Germline CDR1 and CDR2: LNHNV and YYDKDF (reference sequence). Trimming removed 1 base from V and 1 base from J; junction bases left unmatched: 1. CDR3 size: 15 residues. Notes on the study in general: TRBV segments more frequent in patients than in controls numbered several and included TRBV5-6, TRBV5-1 and TRBV20-1.

The specimen sequenced was blood. The chain is built from TRBV15 and TRBJ2-7; 10 nucleotides agree with TRBD2. The TCR originated in a girl aged 5-17 years with multiple sclerosis. CDR3 sequence reads: CATSRGTSGSYEQYF. The CDR3 nucleotides read TGTGCCACCAGCAGAGGGACTAGCGGATCCTACGAGCAGTACTTC.